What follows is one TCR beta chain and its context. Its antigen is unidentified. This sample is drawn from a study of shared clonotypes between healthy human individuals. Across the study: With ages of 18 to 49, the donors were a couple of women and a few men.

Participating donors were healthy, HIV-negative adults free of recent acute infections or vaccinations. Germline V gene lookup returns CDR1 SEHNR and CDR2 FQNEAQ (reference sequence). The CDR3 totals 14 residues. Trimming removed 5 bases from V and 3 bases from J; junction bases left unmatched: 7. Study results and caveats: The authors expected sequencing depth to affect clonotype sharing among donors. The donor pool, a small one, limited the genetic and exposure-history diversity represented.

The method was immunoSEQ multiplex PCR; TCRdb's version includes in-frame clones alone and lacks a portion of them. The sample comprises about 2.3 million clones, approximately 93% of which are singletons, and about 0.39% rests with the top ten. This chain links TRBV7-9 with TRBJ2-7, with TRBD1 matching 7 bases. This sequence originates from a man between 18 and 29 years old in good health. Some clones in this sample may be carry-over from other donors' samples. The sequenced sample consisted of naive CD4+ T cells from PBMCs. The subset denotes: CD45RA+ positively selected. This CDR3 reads CASSDGQAIYEQYF. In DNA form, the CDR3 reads TGTGCCAGCAGCGACGGACAGGCGATCTACGAGCAGTACTTC.